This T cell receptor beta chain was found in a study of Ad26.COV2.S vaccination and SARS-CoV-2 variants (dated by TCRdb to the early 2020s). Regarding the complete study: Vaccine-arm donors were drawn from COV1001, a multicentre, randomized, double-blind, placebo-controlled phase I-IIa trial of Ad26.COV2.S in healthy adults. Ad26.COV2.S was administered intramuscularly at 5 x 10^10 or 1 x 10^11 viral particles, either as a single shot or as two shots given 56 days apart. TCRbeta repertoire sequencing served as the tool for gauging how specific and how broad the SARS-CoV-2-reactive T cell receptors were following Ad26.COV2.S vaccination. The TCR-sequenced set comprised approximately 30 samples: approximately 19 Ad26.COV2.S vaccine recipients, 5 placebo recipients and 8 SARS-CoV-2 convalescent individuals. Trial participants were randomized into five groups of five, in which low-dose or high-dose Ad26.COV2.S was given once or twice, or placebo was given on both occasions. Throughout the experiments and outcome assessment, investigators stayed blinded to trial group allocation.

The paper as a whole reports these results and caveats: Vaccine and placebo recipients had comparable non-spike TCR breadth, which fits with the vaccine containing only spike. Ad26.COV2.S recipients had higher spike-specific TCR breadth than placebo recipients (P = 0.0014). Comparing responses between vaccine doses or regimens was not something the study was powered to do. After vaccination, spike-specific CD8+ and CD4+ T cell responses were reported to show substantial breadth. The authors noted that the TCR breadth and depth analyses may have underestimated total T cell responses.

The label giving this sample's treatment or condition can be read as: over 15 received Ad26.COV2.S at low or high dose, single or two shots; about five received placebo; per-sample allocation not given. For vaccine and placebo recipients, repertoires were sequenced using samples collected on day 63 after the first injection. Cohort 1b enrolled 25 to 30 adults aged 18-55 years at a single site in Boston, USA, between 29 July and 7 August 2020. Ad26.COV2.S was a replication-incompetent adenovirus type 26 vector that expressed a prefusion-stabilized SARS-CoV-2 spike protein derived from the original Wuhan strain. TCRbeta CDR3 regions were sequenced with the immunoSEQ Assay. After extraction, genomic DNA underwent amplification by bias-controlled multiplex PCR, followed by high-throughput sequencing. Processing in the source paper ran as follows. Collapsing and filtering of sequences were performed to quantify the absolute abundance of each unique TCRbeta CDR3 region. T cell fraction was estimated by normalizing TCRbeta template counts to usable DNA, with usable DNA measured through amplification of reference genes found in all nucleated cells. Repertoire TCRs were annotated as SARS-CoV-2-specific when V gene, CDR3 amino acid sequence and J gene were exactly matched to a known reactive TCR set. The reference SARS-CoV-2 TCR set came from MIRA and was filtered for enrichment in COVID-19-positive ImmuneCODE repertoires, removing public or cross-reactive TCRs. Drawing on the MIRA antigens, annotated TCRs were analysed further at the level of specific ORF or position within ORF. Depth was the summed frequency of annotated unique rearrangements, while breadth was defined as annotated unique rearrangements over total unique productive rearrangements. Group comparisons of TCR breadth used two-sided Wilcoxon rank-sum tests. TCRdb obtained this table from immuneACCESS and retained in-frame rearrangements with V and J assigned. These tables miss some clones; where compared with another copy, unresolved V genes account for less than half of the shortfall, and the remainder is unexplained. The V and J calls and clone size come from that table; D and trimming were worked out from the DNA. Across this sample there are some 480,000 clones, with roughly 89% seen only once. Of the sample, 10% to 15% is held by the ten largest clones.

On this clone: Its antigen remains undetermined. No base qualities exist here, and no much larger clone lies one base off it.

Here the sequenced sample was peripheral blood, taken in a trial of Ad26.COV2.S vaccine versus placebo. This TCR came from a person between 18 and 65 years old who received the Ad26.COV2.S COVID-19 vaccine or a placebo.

The CDR3 protein: CASSLEGYNEKLFF. The bases read TGCGCCAGCAGCTTGGAGGGGTATAATGAAAAACTGTTTTTT. The chain is encoded by TRBV5-1 joined to TRBJ1-4; a tentative D match to TRBD1 spans 5 bases. The trim is 0 bases for V and 4 bases for J, with a gap of 7 bases between the germline ends. CDR1 and CDR2 were assigned from the germline V gene as SGHRS and YFSETQ. Its CDR3 holds 14 amino acids, cysteine through phenylalanine. Here the CDR3 DNA is all that survives: 42 bases in frame from base 1.